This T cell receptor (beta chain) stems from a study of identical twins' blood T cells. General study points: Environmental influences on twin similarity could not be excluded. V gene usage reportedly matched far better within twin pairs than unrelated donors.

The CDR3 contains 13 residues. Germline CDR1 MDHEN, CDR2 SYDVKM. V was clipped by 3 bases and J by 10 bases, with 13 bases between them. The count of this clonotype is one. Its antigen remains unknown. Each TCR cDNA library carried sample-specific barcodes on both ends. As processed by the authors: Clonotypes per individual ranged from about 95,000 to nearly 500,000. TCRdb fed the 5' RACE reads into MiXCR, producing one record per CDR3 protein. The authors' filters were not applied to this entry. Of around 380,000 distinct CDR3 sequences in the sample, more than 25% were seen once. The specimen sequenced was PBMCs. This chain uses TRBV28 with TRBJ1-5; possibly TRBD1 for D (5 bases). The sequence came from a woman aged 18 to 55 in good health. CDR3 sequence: CASSFTQGSPQHF. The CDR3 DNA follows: TGTGCCAGCAGTTTTACTCAGGGCTCCCCCCAGCATTTT.